Following are 30 T cell receptor beta chains from one sample sequenced in a study of shared clonotypes between healthy human individuals. Assay used: immunoSEQ multiplex PCR; TCRdb lists only in-frame clones, some missing. The data contain over 1.5 million clones, 98% of them seen just once; the ten biggest clones take up about 0.42%. The sequenced material came from naive CD4+ T cells sorted from blood. Indicated subset: CD45RA+ positively selected. Receptor source: a man aged 25-45 years in good health.

The V call is TRBV7-9, the J call TRBJ1-5, with unresolved D. Trimming shortened V by 4 bases and J by 0 bases, and 7 bases separated the two germline ends. Germline CDR1 is SEHNR and CDR2 is FQNEAQ (reference sequence). The CDR3 has 14 residues. Written as DNA, the CDR3 is TGTGCCAGCAGCTCCCCAAATAGCAATCAGCCCCAGCATTTT. Protein product: CASSSPNSNQPQHF.

The J gene is TRBJ1-2, the V gene TRBV29-1, with TRBD1 as a possible D gene (6 bases). V was trimmed by 7 bases and J by 2 bases, leaving 14 bases between them. The CDR3 spans 13 residues. Germline assignment: CDR1 SQVTM and CDR2 ANQGSEA. The CDR3 nucleotides are TGCAGCGCTGAGGGGGGCGGAAACTATGGCTACACCTTC. Residues: CSAEGGGNYGYTF.

Comments on this clone: Other DNA variants within this sample encode the same CDR3. The chain combines TRBV5-1 with TRBJ2-5, with 9 bases lining up with TRBD2. Per germline, CDR1 SGHRS and CDR2 YFSETQ. CDR3 size: 13 residues. V gave up 6 bases and J gave up 4 bases; unmatched junction bases: 4. The CDR3 DNA sequence: TGCGCCAGCACCCGCGGGGGGGGAGAGACCCAGTACTTC. Protein: CASTRGGGETQYF.

V usage is TRBV5-1 and J usage is TRBJ1-1, with a possible D match to TRBD1 (5 bases). Germline V gene data show CDR1 as SGHRS and CDR2 as YFSETQ. The V end lost 2 bases, the J end lost 3 bases, and 11 bases lay between the germline ends. The CDR3 contains 14 residues. This CDR3 is CASSFGGFDTEAFF. The DNA for the CDR3 is TGCGCCAGCAGCTTTGGGGGGTTCGACACTGAAGCTTTCTTT.

The chain has TRBV2 and TRBJ2-1, with TRBD2 identical over 14 bases. The CDR3 extends over 13 amino acids. The germline V gene has CDR1 SNHLY and CDR2 FYNNEI. V was pared by 9 bases and J by 14 bases, with 9 bases of the junction left unmatched. The CDR3, as DNA: TGTGCCAGGAGAGGGACTAGCGGGAGTATGAAGTTCTTC. This codes for CARRGTSGSMKFF.

V gene TRBV28 combines with J gene TRBJ1-1; unclear D gene. The germline V gene encodes CDR1 MDHEN and CDR2 SYDVKM. The CDR3 is 12 residues long. V was cut by 6 bases and J by 4 bases, with 9 bases left in between. CDR3 loop: CASSEGGTEAFF. CDR3 DNA: TGTGCCAGCAGCGAGGGAGGCACTGAAGCTTTCTTT.

The genes are TRBV29-1 and TRBJ2-1; 10 bases agree with TRBD1. Per germline, CDR1 SQVTM and CDR2 ANQGSEA. The CDR3 extends over 14 amino acids. The junction had 4 bases not matched to a gene; V was cut back by 4 bases and J by 4 bases. The CDR3 sequence: CSVGRDRGYNEQFF. CDR3 bases: TGCAGCGTTGGAAGGGACAGGGGTTACAATGAGCAGTTCTTC.

This rearrangement joins TRBV7-9 to TRBJ1-3, with 8 bases that match TRBD1. The CDR3 has 15 amino acids. Germline CDR1 SEHNR, CDR2 FQNEAQ (reference sequence). J was trimmed by 2 bases and V by 4 bases; bases with no gene match: 4. The CDR3: CASSSPDRAGNTIYF. The CDR3 DNA reads TGTGCCAGCAGCTCCCCGGACAGGGCTGGAAACACCATATATTTT.

The rearrangement joins TRBV4-3 to TRBJ1-3, with 8 bases lining up with TRBD1. The CDR3 runs 16 residues. J gave up 8 bases and V 0 bases, and 9 bases lay outside the gene matches. Germline-derived CDR1 and CDR2 are LGHNA and YSLEER. The chain's CDR3 is CASSQEQGVVSDTIYF. CDR3 nucleotides: TGCGCCAGCAGCCAAGAACAGGGGGTGGTTAGTGACACCATATATTTT.

The CDR3 here is CASSDQRPSYEQYF. DNA for the CDR3: TGTGCCAGCAGTGATCAGCGCCCTTCCTACGAGCAGTACTTC. The J gene is TRBJ2-7, the V gene TRBV6-1; D is unclear. The CDR3 totals 14 residues. Germline V gene data show CDR1 as MNHNS and CDR2 as SASEGT. The V and J ends lost 3 bases and 1 base respectively, with 10 bases between them.

For the CDR3, the DNA is TGTGCCAGCAGCCTACCTAGACAGTCCGCCGGGGAGCTGTTTTTT. It codes for CASSLPRQSAGELFF. The genes are TRBV7-2 and TRBJ2-2; possible D gene TRBD1, 5 bases. Germline CDR1 is SGHTA and CDR2 is FQGNSA. The V gene lost 5 bases and the J gene lost 6 bases, with 16 bases spanning the gap. The CDR3 has 15 residues.

The gene calls are TRBV7-9 and TRBJ1-1; TRBD1 is a possible D gene (5 bases). Germline CDR1 reads SEHNR; CDR2 reads FQNEAQ (reference sequence). The CDR3 spans 15 residues. V lost 3 bases and J 1 base, leaving 12 bases between the germline ends. CDR3 protein: CASSFRQYQNTEAFF. CDR3 DNA: TGTGCCAGCAGCTTTCGACAGTATCAGAACACTGAAGCTTTCTTT.

This clone was seen only once. The chain links TRBV29-1 to TRBJ2-5; D uncertain. V was cut by 2 bases and J by 3 bases, with 7 bases left in between. The length of the CDR3 is 12 residues. Germline V gene data show CDR1 as SQVTM and CDR2 as ANQGSEA. The CDR3 reads CSVETEKETQYF. The CDR3 DNA is TGCAGCGTTGAAACGGAAAAAGAGACCCAGTACTTC.

This rearrangement joins TRBV5-1 to TRBJ2-3; 7 bases are shared with TRBD1. In germline, CDR1 is SGHRS, CDR2 YFSETQ. With 1 base clipped from V and 7 bases from J, the junction kept 18 bases outside the gene matches. CDR3 length equals 18 residues. This CDR3 reads CASSLTRPTGTAPHTQYF. In DNA form, the CDR3 reads TGCGCCAGCAGCTTGACGCGTCCGACTGGGACAGCGCCCCATACGCAGTATTTT.

The chain combines TRBV6-5 with TRBJ2-3; 7 bases are shared with TRBD1. The CDR3 consists of 15 residues. Unmatched junction bases numbered 9, after V lost 4 bases and J lost 5 bases. The germline V gene has CDR1 MNHEY and CDR2 SVGAGI. In DNA form, the CDR3 reads TGTGCCAGCAGTTCCGACAGGGTATTTGGAGATACGCAGTATTTT. Translated, it gives CASSSDRVFGDTQYF.

V gene TRBV7-8 combines with J gene TRBJ1-1; D is undetermined. V was pared by 5 bases and J by 7 bases, with 11 bases between. Looked up from germline, CDR1 is SGHVS and CDR2 is FQNEAQ. The CDR3 is 12 amino acids. The CDR3 sequence: CASSQVGGEAFF. Here the CDR3 DNA reads TGTGCCAGCAGCCAGGTGGGCGGTGAAGCTTTCTTT.

The rearrangement uses TRBV7-2 and TRBJ1-1, with TRBD1 matching 8 bases. This CDR3 contains 13 residues. Trimming at V came to 5 bases and at J to 9 bases, leaving 8 bases not matched to a gene. The V gene's germline CDR1 is SGHTA and CDR2 FQGNSA. Here the CDR3 reads CASSPQGASQAFF. In nucleotides, the CDR3 is TGTGCCAGCAGCCCTCAGGGGGCCTCGCAAGCTTTCTTT.

The CDR3, as DNA: TGTGCCAGCAGCGTAGGCTCACAGTTCTACGAGCAGTACTTC. It is translated as CASSVGSQFYEQYF. V is TRBV9 and J is TRBJ2-7, with D hard to call. Looked up from germline, CDR1 is SGDLS and CDR2 is YYNGEE. The V end was cut by 0 bases, the J end by 3 bases, with 10 bases between. This CDR3 spans 14 amino acids.

J is TRBJ1-2 and V is TRBV2; 9 nucleotides match TRBD1. CDR1 and CDR2 from the germline V gene are SNHLY and FYNNEI. The CDR3 runs to 12 residues. The V gene end was trimmed by 8 bases and the J gene end by 8 bases; junction bases not matched to a gene: 6. CDR3 DNA: TGTGCCAGCGGAGACAGGGGGAAAGGCTACACCTTC. Translating it yields CASGDRGKGYTF.

In this sample, this clone turned up once. Other DNA sequences from this sample encode an identical CDR3 as well. The rearrangement joins TRBV18 to TRBJ2-1; the D call may be TRBD1 or TRBD2 (5 bases each). Trimming pared 1 base from V and 6 bases from J, leaving 7 bases between. CDR1 is KGHSH and CDR2 is LQKENI in the germline V gene. The CDR3 spans 13 residues. The CDR3 here is CASSPRGSNEQFF. In DNA form, the CDR3 reads TGTGCCAGCTCACCACGGGGGAGCAATGAGCAGTTCTTC.

The chain couples TRBV5-4 to TRBJ2-1; the match to TRBD2 covers 7 bases. The germline gives CDR1 SGHNT, CDR2 YYREEE (reference sequence). The CDR3 has 16 amino acids. The V gene end was trimmed by 1 base and the J gene end by 5 bases; junction bases not matched to a gene: 9. This chain's CDR3 is CASSLLTSLLNNEQFF. In DNA, the CDR3 is TGTGCCAGCAGCTTGTTGACTAGCCTACTAAACAATGAGCAGTTCTTC.

The chain is built from TRBV18 and TRBJ2-5, with D maybe TRBD2 (6 bases). Germline CDR1 is KGHSH and CDR2 is LQKENI. CDR3 size: 15 residues. Deletions cut 3 bases from V and 2 bases from J, with 13 bases between. As DNA, the CDR3 is TGTGCCAGCTCACCCGGACTGGGGGGACAAGAGACCCAGTACTTC. Amino acid sequence: CASSPGLGGQETQYF. Drawing the rest from reference TRBV18 and TRBJ2-5, the complete variable domain is NAGVMQNPRHLVRRRGQEARLRCSPMKGHSHVYWYRQLPEEGLKFMVYLQKENIIDESGMPKERFSAEFPKEGPSILRIQQVVRGDSAAYFCASSPGLGGQETQYFGPGTRLLVL.

The V call is TRBV21-1, the J call TRBJ1-5; the table's TRBD1 call for D was not verified on the DNA. TRBV21-1 is reported as a pseudogene. The CDR3 consists of 18 residues. CDR3 sequence reads: CASSKPNRGRYSNQPQHF. The CDR3 region has the DNA TGTGCCAGCAGCAAACCAAACAGGGGGAGGTATAGCAATCAGCCCCAGCATTTT.

As for this clone: This sample also contains other DNA sequences that code for the same CDR3. V gene TRBV5-1 combines with J gene TRBJ2-3; 9 nucleotides match TRBD2. The CDR3 length is 14 residues. The V gene end was trimmed by 5 bases and the J gene end by 1 base; junction bases not matched to a gene: 2. Germline V gives CDR1 SGHRS, CDR2 YFSETQ. The CDR3 spells CASSLAGGTDTQYF. The CDR3 DNA follows: TGCGCCAGCAGTTTAGCGGGGGGCACAGATACGCAGTATTTT.

The rearrangement joins TRBV4-3 to TRBJ2-7; no clear D gene. The V gene lost 0 bases and the J gene lost 3 bases, with 6 bases spanning the gap. CDR1 is LGHNA, CDR2 YSLEER, per germline. The CDR3 loop spans 13 amino acids. DNA for the CDR3: TGCGCCAGCAGCCAAGAACCGGGCTACGAGCAGTACTTC. Its translation is CASSQEPGYEQYF.

The V and J genes are TRBV28 and TRBJ1-3; D unresolved. The germline V and J ends were trimmed by 2 bases and 7 bases, with 9 bases remaining between them. The CDR3 length is 13 residues. CDR1 and CDR2 from the germline V gene are MDHEN and SYDVKM. The CDR3 here is CASSLPSRNTIYF. Here the CDR3 DNA reads TGTGCCAGCAGTTTACCGAGTCGGAACACCATATATTTT.

The chain links TRBV6-1 to TRBJ2-3; TRBD1 might be the D (5 bases). CDR3 size: 15 residues. V was shortened by 4 bases and J by 2 bases, with 13 bases between the two germline ends. Germline V gives CDR1 MNHNS, CDR2 SASEGT. The CDR3 here is CASSVRRQLTDTQYF. The DNA of the CDR3 is TGTGCCAGCAGTGTGCGAAGACAGCTCACAGATACGCAGTATTTT.

The chain links TRBV28 to TRBJ2-1, with 7 bases lining up with TRBD2. Losses at the gene ends were 7 bases for V and 6 bases for J; bases not matched to a gene: 12. The CDR3 spans 15 residues. Germline CDR1 MDHEN, CDR2 SYDVKM. CDR3 protein: CASTTGGGPGNEQFF. In nucleotides, the CDR3 is TGTGCCAGCACCACGGGGGGAGGGCCGGGCAATGAGCAGTTCTTC.

This clone appeared once. This rearrangement joins TRBV30 to TRBJ2-5; TRBD2 agrees at 7 bases. The germline CDR1 and CDR2 sequences are GTSNPN and SVGIG (reference sequence). The CDR3 loop spans 14 amino acids. Trimming cost V 0 bases and J 3 bases; bases outside gene matches: 4. CDR3 region: CAWSVGGSEETQYF. The CDR3, as DNA: TGTGCCTGGAGTGTAGGCGGGAGTGAAGAGACCCAGTACTTC.

As concerns this clone: The sample carries other DNA sequences with the same CDR3. This chain uses TRBV29-1 with TRBJ2-6; D not certain. V was cut by 6 bases and J by 0 bases, with 3 bases left in between. The germline V gene encodes CDR1 SQVTM and CDR2 ANQGSEA. There are 12 residues in the CDR3. DNA for the CDR3: TGCAGCGTCGACTCTGGGGCCAACGTCCTGACTTTC. It translates to CSVDSGANVLTF.